The clone carrying this T cell receptor beta chain has at least ten counts. This sample is part of a study of T cells in Graves' hyperthyroidism and ophthalmopathy. The CDR3 length is 15 residues. Trimming left V 1 base short and J 0 bases short, with 7 bases between. Looked up from germline, CDR1 is SGHTA and CDR2 is FQGNSA. Authors of the study amplified TCR beta CDR3 regions from RNA transcripts. In the first-round RT-PCR of the TCR CDR3, the HTBI primer set was used. TCRdb reprocessed the multiplex PCR reads with MiXCR, giving one entry per CDR3 protein. In the table there are about 710,000 distinct CDR3 sequences, about 16% of which are singletons. The authors took PBMCs from over 8.5 ml fresh peripheral blood.

This TCR derives from a man younger than 30 with Graves' hyperthyroidism. Sequencing was carried out using blood. The rearrangement joins TRBV7-2 to TRBJ2-1; D remains unclear. The CDR3 region is CASSLGPLSYNEQFF. Here the CDR3 DNA reads TGTGCCAGCAGCTTAGGGCCTCTCTCCTACAATGAGCAGTTCTTC.